This T cell receptor beta chain appears in the sequencing data of a study of response to subunit inactivated influenza vaccine. This clonotype appeared a few times. TCRdb analysed the RT-PCR reads with MiXCR anew, one entry per CDR3 protein. The table includes under 500,000 distinct CDR3 sequences, 9.5% to 12% detected once. The germline V gene encodes CDR1 SGHRS and CDR2 YFSETQ. Trimming stripped 1 base from V and 0 bases from J, with 8 bases between. The CDR3 totals 14 residues. The chain combines TRBV5-1 with TRBJ2-7; tentative D call: TRBD1 (5 bases). The TCR originated in a man aged 45-60 years who received an inactivated influenza vaccine. This sample comprised PBMCs from blood, obtained roughly 48 days after vaccination. The CDR3 nucleotides read TGCGCCAGCAGCTTGATGACAGACTCCTACGAGCAGTACTTC. Encoded protein: CASSLMTDSYEQYF. Together with reference TRBV5-1 and TRBJ2-7, the CDR3 gives the full variable domain: KAGVTQTPRYLIKTRGQQVTLSCSPISGHRSVSWYQQTPGQGLQFLFEYFSETQRNKGNFPGRFSGRQFSNSRSEMNVSTLELGDSALYLCASSLMTDSYEQYFGPGTRLTVT.